The clone carrying this T cell receptor beta chain was seen only once. This sample is part of a study of blood T cell repertoires in COVID-19. Background on the study: Samples representing acute and convalescent COVID-19 were sourced from the United States, Italy and Spain.

Participant-reported clinical history was the basis for cohort assignment. In the authors' methods: Estimation of nucleated cell counts relied on the amplification of reference gene primers. Sequencing was performed with immunoSEQ multiplex PCR; in TCRdb, only in-frame clones are kept and a portion is missing. V, J and clone size were drawn from that table, and D and trimming were deduced from the DNA. The table has 330,000 or so clones, over 70% seen once. This sequence was found in a man under 40 who had recovered from COVID-19. Sequenced sample: PBMCs or T cells enriched from blood (not recorded which).

The DNA for the CDR3 is TGCGCCAGCAGCGCACAGGGTACCACCGGGGAGCTGTTTTTT. This gives the protein CASSAQGTTGELFF. V and J are TRBV5-1 and TRBJ2-2; possibly TRBD1 for D (6 bases). CDR3 length equals 14 residues. V was clipped by 4 bases and J by 4 bases, with 11 bases between them. Germline V CDR1 and CDR2: SGHRS, YFSETQ.